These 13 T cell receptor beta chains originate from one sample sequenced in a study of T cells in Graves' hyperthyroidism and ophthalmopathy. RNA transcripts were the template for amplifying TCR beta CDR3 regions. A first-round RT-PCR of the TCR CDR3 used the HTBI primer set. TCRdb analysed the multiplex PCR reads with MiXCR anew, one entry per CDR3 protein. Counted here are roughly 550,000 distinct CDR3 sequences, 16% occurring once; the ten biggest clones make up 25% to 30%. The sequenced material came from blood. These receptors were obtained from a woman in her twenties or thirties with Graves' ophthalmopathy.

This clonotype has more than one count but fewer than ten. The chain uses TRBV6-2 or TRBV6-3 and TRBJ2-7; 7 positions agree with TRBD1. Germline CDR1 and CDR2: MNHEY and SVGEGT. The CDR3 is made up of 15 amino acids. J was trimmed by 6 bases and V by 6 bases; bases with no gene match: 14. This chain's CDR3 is CASSRPGQALREQYF. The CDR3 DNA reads TGTGCCAGCAGCAGACCAGGACAGGCCCTGCGCGAGCAGTACTTC.

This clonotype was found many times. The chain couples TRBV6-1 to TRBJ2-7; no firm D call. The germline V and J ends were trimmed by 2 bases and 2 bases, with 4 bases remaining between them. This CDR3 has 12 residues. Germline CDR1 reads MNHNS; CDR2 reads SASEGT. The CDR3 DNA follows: TGTGCCAGCAGTGAACGGACCTACGAGCAGTACTTC. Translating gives CASSERTYEQYF.

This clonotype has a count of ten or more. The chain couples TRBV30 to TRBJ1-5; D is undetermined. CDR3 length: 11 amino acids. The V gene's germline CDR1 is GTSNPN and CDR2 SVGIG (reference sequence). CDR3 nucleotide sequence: TGTGCATTAGGGCGAGGACAGCCCCAGCATTTT. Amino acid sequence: CALGRGQPQHF.

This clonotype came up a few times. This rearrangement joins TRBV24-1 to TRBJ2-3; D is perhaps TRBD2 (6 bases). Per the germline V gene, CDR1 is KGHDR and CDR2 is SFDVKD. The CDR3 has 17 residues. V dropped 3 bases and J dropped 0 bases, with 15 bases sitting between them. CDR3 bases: TGTGCCACCAGTGATCCAACCCCGGGGACTAGCACAGATACGCAGTATTTT. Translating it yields CATSDPTPGTSTDTQYF.

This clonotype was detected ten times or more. CDR3: CSPTRAEAFF. CDR3 nucleotides: TGCAGCCCCACACGTGCTGAAGCTTTCTTT. The chain has TRBV20-1 and TRBJ1-1, with no clear D. Germline assignment: CDR1 DFQATT and CDR2 SNEGSKA (reference sequence). The CDR3 is 10 amino acids.

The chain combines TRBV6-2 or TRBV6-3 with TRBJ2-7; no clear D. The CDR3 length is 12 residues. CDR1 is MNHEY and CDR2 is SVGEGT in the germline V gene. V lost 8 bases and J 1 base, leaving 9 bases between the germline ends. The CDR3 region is CASDTPSYEQYF. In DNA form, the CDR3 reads TGTGCCAGCGATACACCTTCCTACGAGCAGTACTTC.

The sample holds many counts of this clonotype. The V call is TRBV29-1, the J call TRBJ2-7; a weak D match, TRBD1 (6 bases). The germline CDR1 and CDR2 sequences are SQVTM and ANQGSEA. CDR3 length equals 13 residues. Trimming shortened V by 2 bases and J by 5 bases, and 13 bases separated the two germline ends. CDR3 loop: CSVESRGGDEQYF. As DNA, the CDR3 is TGCAGCGTTGAATCCAGGGGTGGAGACGAGCAGTACTTC.

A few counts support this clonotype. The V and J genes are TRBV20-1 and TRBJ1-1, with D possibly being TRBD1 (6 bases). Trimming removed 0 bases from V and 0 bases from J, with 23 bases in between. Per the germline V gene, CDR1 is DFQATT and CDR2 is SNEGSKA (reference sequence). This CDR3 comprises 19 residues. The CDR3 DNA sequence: TGCAGTGCTAGAGATAGAAGGGGTTTGAGGGGGAGGATGAACACTGAAGCTTTCTTT. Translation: CSARDRRGLRGRMNTEAFF.

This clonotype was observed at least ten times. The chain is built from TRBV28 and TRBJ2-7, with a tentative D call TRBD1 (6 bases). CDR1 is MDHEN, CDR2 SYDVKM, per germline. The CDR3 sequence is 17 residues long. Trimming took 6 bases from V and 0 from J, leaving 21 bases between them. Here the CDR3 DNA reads TGTGCCAGCAGCCCCACCCTACAGGGCACCCACTCCTACGAGCAGTACTTC. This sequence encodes CASSPTLQGTHSYEQYF.

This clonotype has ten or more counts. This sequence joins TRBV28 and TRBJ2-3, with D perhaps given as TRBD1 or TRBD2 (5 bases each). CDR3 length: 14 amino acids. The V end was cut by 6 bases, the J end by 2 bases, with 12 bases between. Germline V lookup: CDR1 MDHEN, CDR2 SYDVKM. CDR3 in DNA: TGTGCCAGCAGCCGGGACGGAAACACAGATACGCAGTATTTT. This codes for CASSRDGNTDTQYF.

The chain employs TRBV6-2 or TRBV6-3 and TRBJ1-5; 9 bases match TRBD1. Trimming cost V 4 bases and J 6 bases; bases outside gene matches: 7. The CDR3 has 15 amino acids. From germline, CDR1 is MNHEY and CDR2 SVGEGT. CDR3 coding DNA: TGTGCCAGCAGTTTTGTACAGGGGGCTTTTCAGCCCCAGCATTTT. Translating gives CASSFVQGAFQPQHF.

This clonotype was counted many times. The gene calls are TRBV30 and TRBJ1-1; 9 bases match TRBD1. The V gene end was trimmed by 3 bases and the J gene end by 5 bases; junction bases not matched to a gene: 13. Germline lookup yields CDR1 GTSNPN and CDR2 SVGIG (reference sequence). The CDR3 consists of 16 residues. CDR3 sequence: CAWSPKGTGTRTEAFF. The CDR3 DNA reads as TGTGCCTGGAGCCCGAAGGGGACAGGGACGAGAACTGAAGCTTTCTTT.

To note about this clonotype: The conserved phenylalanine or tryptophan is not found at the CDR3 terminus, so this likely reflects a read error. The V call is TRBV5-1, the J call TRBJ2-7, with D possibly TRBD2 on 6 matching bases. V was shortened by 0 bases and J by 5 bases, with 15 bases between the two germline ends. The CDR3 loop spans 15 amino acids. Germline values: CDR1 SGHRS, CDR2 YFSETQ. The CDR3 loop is CASSLGWASDDEQYL. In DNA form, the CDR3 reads TGCGCCAGCAGCTTGGGTTGGGCTAGCGACGACGAGCAGTACCTC.